This entry lists 23 T cell receptor beta chains sequenced from one sample in a study of cytomegalovirus exposure and HLA in healthy donors. PCR used 60 Vbeta primers and 13 Jbeta primers. The protocol was immunoSEQ multiplex PCR, while the TCRdb copy is restricted to in-frame clones and leaves out a portion. The profile shows roughly 200,000 clones, approximately 9.5% of them singletons. Sample: PBMCs. The origin of the receptors is a young woman in good health and CMV-seropositive.

The gene calls are TRBV5-1 and TRBJ2-5, with 13 bases lining up with TRBD2. The CDR3 totals 17 residues. Germline V gene lookup returns CDR1 SGHRS and CDR2 YFSETQ. V lost 3 bases, J lost 2 bases, and 7 bases stayed unmatched. The DNA of the CDR3 is TGCGCCAGCAGCTCCGGGACTAGCGGGACGATACAAGAGACCCAGTACTTC. Its translation: CASSSGTSGTIQETQYF.

This clone has more than one count but fewer than ten. The junction departs from the called germline gene at one end, perhaps through a read error. The J gene is TRBJ1-2, the V gene TRBV7-9; D is ambiguous. This CDR3 is 11 amino acids long. In germline, CDR1 is SEHNR, CDR2 FQNEAQ (reference sequence). The DNA of the CDR3 is TGTGCCGGCAGCTCCGCCAGAGGCTACACCTTC. It translates to CAGSSARGYTF.

The table lists this clone with a few counts. V gene TRBV7-2 combines with J gene TRBJ1-2; a weak D match, TRBD1 (5 bases). The V end was cut by 4 bases, the J end by 8 bases, with 14 bases between. This CDR3 has 13 amino acids. Per germline, CDR1 SGHTA and CDR2 FQGNSA. The CDR3 DNA sequence: TGTGCCAGCAGCTCTGGAAGGGGTCGCGGCTACACCTTC. Protein product: CASSSGRGRGYTF.

This clone was seen a few times. In the same sample, other DNA sequences code for this CDR3. The rearrangement links TRBV5-1 to TRBJ2-2; 13 bases are a match to TRBD2. The CDR3 is 18 amino acids. The ends lost 0 bases at V and 0 bases at J; junction bases unmatched: 2. Germline V gene lookup returns CDR1 SGHRS and CDR2 YFSETQ. The CDR3 loop reads CASSLGLAGGTNTGELFF. As DNA, the CDR3 is TGCGCCAGCAGCTTGGGACTAGCGGGGGGAACGAACACCGGGGAGCTGTTTTTT.

This clone was detected a few times. The chain uses TRBV4-1 and TRBJ2-7; D possibly corresponds to TRBD1 (6 bases). The CDR3 spans 15 residues. The V gene's germline CDR1 is MGHRA and CDR2 YSYEKL. V lost 3 bases to trimming and J lost 5 bases, with 17 bases between them. The CDR3 reads CASSHQAGAVHEQYF. The CDR3 nucleotides are TGCGCCAGCAGCCATCAGGCAGGGGCTGTCCACGAGCAGTACTTC.

The chain recombines TRBV30 with TRBJ2-7; tentative D call: TRBD1 (6 bases). This CDR3 contains 13 residues. In germline, CDR1 is GTSNPN, CDR2 SVGIG (reference sequence). The ends were cut back, 0 bases at V and 2 bases at J, with 8 bases in the middle. The CDR3 protein is CAWSVQGTYEQYF. The CDR3 bases are TGTGCCTGGAGTGTCCAGGGGACCTACGAGCAGTACTTC.

The chain has TRBV6-1 and TRBJ2-7, with 10 bases lining up with TRBD2. The CDR3 has 16 amino acids. V was pared by 1 base and J by 3 bases, with 6 bases of the junction left unmatched. Per germline, CDR1 MNHNS and CDR2 SASEGT. CDR3 residues: CASSEGQREGLYEQYF. Written as DNA, the CDR3 is TGTGCCAGCAGTGAAGGTCAGCGGGAGGGCCTCTACGAGCAGTACTTC.

This clone was seen a handful of times. This sequence joins TRBV7-2 and TRBJ2-7; 13 bases fit TRBD2. The CDR3 consists of 16 residues. In germline, CDR1 is SGHTA, CDR2 FQGNSA. J was trimmed by 5 bases and V by 1 base; bases with no gene match: 5. CDR3 nucleotides: TGTGCCAGCAGCTTAGGTGTGGGGACTAGCGGGAACGAGCAGTACTTC. The encoded protein is CASSLGVGTSGNEQYF.

V is TRBV5-1 and J is TRBJ2-3, with TRBD2 matching over 9 bases. The V and J ends lost 1 base and 3 bases, in that order; junction bases with no gene match: 6. This CDR3 is 16 amino acids long. Germline lookup yields CDR1 SGHRS and CDR2 YFSETQ. CDR3 protein: CASSLRAGGPTDTQYF. CDR3 DNA sequence: TGCGCCAGCAGCTTGCGGGCGGGAGGGCCTACAGATACGCAGTATTTT.

In this sample, this clone turned up a few times. This chain uses TRBV6-1 with TRBJ1-1; no firm D call. The V gene's germline CDR1 is MNHNS and CDR2 SASEGT. This CDR3 spans 13 amino acids. The V gene lost 7 bases and the J gene lost 6 bases, with 15 bases spanning the gap. The CDR3 nucleotides read TGTGCCAGCAAAGGAGCCCTAGAGGCTGAAGCTTTCTTT. Amino acid sequence: CASKGALEAEAFF.

This clone was counted only a few times. The chain joins TRBV15 to TRBJ2-2; 7 nucleotides agree with TRBD1. V trimming: 4 bases; J trimming: 2 bases; junction bases outside the gene matches: 10. The CDR3 sequence is 17 residues long. Germline CDR1 is LNHNV and CDR2 is YYDKDF (reference sequence). The CDR3 region is CATSTGPGTANTGELFF. In DNA form, the CDR3 reads TGTGCCACCAGCACCGGACCCGGGACAGCTAACACCGGGGAGCTGTTTTTT.

CDR3 sequence: CAWSVTQVQQYF. CDR3 nucleotide sequence: TGTGCCTGGAGTGTAACACAGGTCCAGCAGTACTTC. The genes are TRBV30 and TRBJ2-5; tentative D call: TRBD1 (5 bases). Per the germline V gene, CDR1 is GTSNPN and CDR2 is SVGIG (reference sequence). Trimming shortened V by 0 bases and J by 11 bases, and 13 bases separated the two germline ends. The CDR3 has 12 amino acids.

This chain uses TRBV15 with TRBJ2-7; weak D call: TRBD2 (6 bases). The CDR3 runs to 16 residues. Trimming removed 0 bases at V and 6 bases at J, with 18 bases between. The germline V gene encodes CDR1 LNHNV and CDR2 YYDKDF (reference sequence). CDR3 amino acids: CATSRDPTGVSPEQYF. CDR3 DNA sequence: TGTGCCACCAGCAGAGATCCTACGGGAGTCTCTCCCGAGCAGTACTTC.

This clone was observed a few times. The V call is TRBV6-1, the J call TRBJ2-7, with 10 bases that match TRBD2. V shed 4 bases and J 3 bases; nucleotides not matched to a gene: 9. This CDR3 is 16 amino acids long. CDR1 is MNHNS, CDR2 SASEGT, per germline. In DNA, the CDR3 is TGTGCCAGCAGTGGAACGACCGGACTAGCGGACTACGAGCAGTACTTC. Translating gives CASSGTTGLADYEQYF.

Only a few counts were recorded for this clone. The V and J genes are TRBV6-6 and TRBJ1-2; TRBD1 matches 8 bases. Germline V gives CDR1 MNHNY, CDR2 SVGAGI (reference sequence). V shed 1 base, J shed 4 bases, and the junction held 5 bases outside the gene matches. This CDR3 has 15 residues. The DNA of the CDR3 is TGTGCCAGCAGTTACTTTGGACAGGGTCCCTATGGCTACACCTTC. Translated, it gives CASSYFGQGPYGYTF.

The J gene is TRBJ2-1, the V gene TRBV19, with TRBD1 matching 8 bases. The V gene end was trimmed by 2 bases and the J gene end by 2 bases; junction bases not matched to a gene: 5. The CDR3 loop spans 16 amino acids. Per germline, CDR1 LNHDA and CDR2 SQIVND (reference sequence). The CDR3 spells CASSISQGATYNEQFF. The CDR3 DNA follows: TGTGCCAGTAGTATATCCCAGGGGGCCACCTACAATGAGCAGTTCTTC.

This chain links TRBV10-3 with TRBJ1-3, with D unresolved. This CDR3 contains 14 residues. The V and J ends lost 4 bases and 3 bases respectively, with 10 bases between them. Per germline, CDR1 ENHRY and CDR2 SYGVKD. CDR3 region: CAISAGLRGNTIYF. The CDR3 DNA reads as TGTGCCATCAGTGCGGGTCTCCGTGGAAACACCATATATTTT.

The chain combines TRBV4-2 with TRBJ2-5; tentatively, D is TRBD1 (6 bases). The CDR3 length is 17 residues. Looked up from germline, CDR1 is LGHNA and CDR2 is YNFKEQ. Trimming left V 1 base short and J 4 bases short, with 19 bases between. Here the CDR3 DNA reads TGTGCCAGCAGCCAAGTGGGGTTTAGGGAAGGGGGAGAGACCCAGTACTTC. This codes for CASSQVGFREGGETQYF.

The rearrangement joins TRBV29-1 to TRBJ2-7, with a possible D match to TRBD2 (6 bases). The germline V gene has CDR1 SQVTM and CDR2 ANQGSEA. Trimming cost V 0 bases and J 2 bases, with 8 bases left between them. The CDR3 sequence is 13 residues long. The DNA of the CDR3 is TGCAGCGTTGAAGATGGGGGGACCTACGAGCAGTACTTC. Its translation is CSVEDGGTYEQYF.

The CDR3 region is CASSIAHRGSYEQYF. In DNA form, the CDR3 reads TGTGCCAGTAGTATAGCTCACAGGGGGAGCTACGAGCAGTACTTC. The rearrangement links TRBV19 to TRBJ2-7; TRBD1 matches at 8 bases. The junction had 5 bases not matched to a gene; V was cut back by 1 base and J by 3 bases. The CDR3 is made up of 15 amino acids. Per germline, CDR1 LNHDA and CDR2 SQIVND (reference sequence). The complete variable domain, with remaining parts taken from reference TRBV19 and TRBJ2-7, reads DGGITQSPKYLFRKEGQNVTLSCEQNLNHDAMYWYRQDPGQGLRLIYYSQIVNDFQKGDIAEGYSVSREKKESFPLTVTSAQKNPTAFYLCASSIAHRGSYEQYFGPGTRLTVT.

The chain recombines TRBV5-1 with TRBJ1-2, with TRBD1 matching 8 bases. The trim removed 0 bases at V and 7 bases at J, leaving 2 bases unmatched. Per the germline V gene, CDR1 is SGHRS and CDR2 is YFSETQ. This CDR3 is built from 13 residues. In nucleotides, the CDR3 is TGCGCCAGCAGCTTGGACAGGGGGGGTGGCTACACCTTC. This encodes CASSLDRGGGYTF.

This clone was seen a handful of times. The V call is TRBV5-4, the J call TRBJ2-3; perhaps TRBD2 as D (6 bases). This CDR3 is built from 14 residues. Trimming cost V 2 bases and J 1 base, with 8 bases left between them. From germline, CDR1 is SGHNT and CDR2 YYREEE (reference sequence). DNA of the CDR3: TGTGCCAGCAGCTTCGGAGGGGGCACAGATACGCAGTATTTT. Translated: CASSFGGGTDTQYF.

This clone was picked up a small number of times. The chain has TRBV6-1 and TRBJ1-2; no reliable D call. This CDR3 spans 12 amino acids. V was clipped by 6 bases and J by 3 bases, with 8 bases between them. Germline V gene data show CDR1 as MNHNS and CDR2 as SASEGT. The CDR3 nucleotides are TGTGCCAGCAGGCGGGTTGACTATGGCTACACCTTC. As protein: CASRRVDYGYTF.